The 24 T cell receptor beta chains below all came from one sample that was sequenced in a study of T cells after yellow fever vaccination (dated by TCRdb to about 2019). The sample's treatment or condition label is to be understood as: live attenuated yellow fever vaccine strain. Preparation of the library involved 5' RACE. Reads for this sample came from an Illumina HiSeq 2500. TCRdb handled the public reads itself, with Q25 trimming in fastp and clone calling in MiXCR, and kept productive beta chains. Under each unique CDR3 protein, matching rows form one entry showing the most common genes and DNA. This sample gives 400,000 to 650,000 distinct CDR3 sequences in total; 21% of them show up just once. The biggest ten clones account for roughly a sixth of the sample. The material was PBMCs, obtained roughly 23 days after the first yellow fever vaccination. These receptors all stem from a man aged 18 to 30 who received the YFV17D yellow fever vaccine.

CDR3 sequence: CASKAGYEQYF. CDR3 nucleotides: TGTGCCAGTAAAGCAGGCTACGAGCAGTACTTC. The chain recombines TRBV19 with TRBJ2-7, with D uncertain. CDR1 and CDR2 (germline): LNHDA, SQIVND (reference sequence). CDR3 length: 11 residues. Trimming removed 7 bases from V and 3 bases from J, with 7 bases in between. Based on the CDR3 plus reference TRBV19 and TRBJ2-7, the full variable domain is DGGITQSPKYLFRKEGQNVTLSCEQNLNHDAMYWYRQDPGQGLRLIYYSQIVNDFQKGDIAEGYSVSREKKESFPLTVTSAQKNPTAFYLCASKAGYEQYFGPGTRLTVT.

CDR3 in amino acids: CSAPVEGEETQYF. The DNA for the CDR3 is TGCAGTGCCCCCGTGGAGGGAGAAGAGACCCAGTACTTC. This chain uses TRBV20-1 with TRBJ2-5, with D possibly matching TRBD2 (6 bases). V was pared by 6 bases and J by 3 bases, with 14 bases between. CDR3 size: 13 residues. CDR1 is DFQATT and CDR2 is SNEGSKA in the germline V gene (reference sequence).

This clonotype was seen repeatedly, ten times or more. J is TRBJ2-2 and V is TRBV5-6, with 9 bases lining up with TRBD1. The CDR3 consists of 16 residues. Unmatched junction bases numbered 9, after V lost 4 bases and J lost 5 bases. CDR1 and CDR2 (germline): SGHDT, YYEEEE. The CDR3 coding sequence is TGTGCCAGCAGCATCTCCGGGACAGGGCCTACCGGGGAGCTGTTTTTT. Translating gives CASSISGTGPTGELFF.

The chain recombines TRBV19 with TRBJ1-6, with D unresolved. Germline CDR1 LNHDA, CDR2 SQIVND (reference sequence). The CDR3 runs 17 residues. Trimming took off 6 bases at V and 11 bases at J, with 26 bases between the two ends. The CDR3 is CASRTTLLSGSRAPLHF. The DNA of the CDR3 is TGTGCCAGTAGAACAACCCTCCTCAGCGGGTCTCGGGCACCCCTCCACTTT.

This sequence joins TRBV29-1 and TRBJ1-2; D is perhaps TRBD1 (5 bases). Trimming cost V 5 bases and J 4 bases, with 14 bases left between them. This CDR3 is built from 13 residues. The germline gives CDR1 SQVTM, CDR2 ANQGSEA. The CDR3 bases are TGCAGCGTTTCTTCGGGACTGCGCTATGGCTACACCTTC. Its translation: CSVSSGLRYGYTF.

This chain uses TRBV6-4 with TRBJ2-7, with 7 bases lining up with TRBD1. The CDR3 is 12 amino acids. V lost 8 bases, J lost 1 base, and 2 bases stayed unmatched. Germline values: CDR1 MRHNA, CDR2 SNTAGT. CDR3 protein: CASWDRSYEQYV. The CDR3 coding sequence is TGTGCCAGCTGGGACAGATCCTACGAGCAGTACGTC.

This clonotype was seen many times. V gene TRBV12-3 or TRBV12-4 combines with J gene TRBJ1-1; D is ambiguous. CDR3 length: 14 residues. V was pared by 2 bases and J by 0 bases, with 7 bases between. The CDR3 coding sequence is TGTGCCAGCAGTTTAACGGGGTTGAACACTGAAGCTTTCTTT. It is translated as CASSLTGLNTEAFF.

This clonotype was counted a few times. The rearrangement joins TRBV19 to TRBJ1-1; D is perhaps TRBD1 (5 bases). Germline CDR1 is LNHDA and CDR2 is SQIVND (reference sequence). Trimming took 5 bases from V and 1 from J, leaving 11 bases between them. This CDR3 has 14 residues. The CDR3 DNA sequence: TGTGCCAGTAGTGACGCAGGGTGGAACACTGAAGCTTTCTTT. Amino acids: CASSDAGWNTEAFF.

In this sample, this clonotype turned up a few times. Written as DNA, the CDR3 is TGCAGTGCTAGATACCGAGAGACCCAGTACTTC. It specifies CSARYRETQYF. The chain combines TRBV20-1 with TRBJ2-5; D not resolved. This CDR3 region has 11 residues. The germline gives CDR1 DFQATT, CDR2 SNEGSKA (reference sequence). Trimming cost V 2 bases and J 4 bases, with 5 bases left between them.

Only a few counts were recorded for this clonotype. The gene calls are TRBV29-1 and TRBJ2-1, with D tentatively TRBD2 (5 bases). This CDR3 spans 16 amino acids. CDR1 SQVTM and CDR2 ANQGSEA come from the germline V gene. CDR3 sequence reads: CTVRMREAIVSTEQFF. The CDR3 coding sequence is TGCACGGTCCGGATGAGGGAAGCTATAGTTTCCACTGAGCAGTTCTTC.

This chain joins TRBV7-2 and TRBJ1-2; 9 nucleotides align to TRBD1. The CDR3 contains 17 residues. CDR1 and CDR2 from the germline V gene are SGHTA and FQGNSA. The ends lost 5 bases at V and 4 bases at J; junction bases unmatched: 14. CDR3 region: CASSRPGQGSSSYGYTF. The CDR3 coding sequence is TGTGCCAGCAGCCGACCGGGACAGGGTTCTTCGAGCTATGGCTACACCTTC.

The chain is built from TRBV6-5 and TRBJ2-6; D is ambiguous. Germline loops: CDR1 MNHEY, CDR2 SVGAGI. The CDR3 runs to 16 residues. Trimming stripped 0 bases from V and 2 bases from J, with 8 bases between. The chain's CDR3 is CASSYSWEAGANVLTF. The DNA for the CDR3 is TGTGCCAGCAGTTACTCGTGGGAAGCTGGGGCCAACGTCCTGACTTTC.

This clonotype was detected a few times. The genes are TRBV4-1 and TRBJ1-6, with D possibly being TRBD1 (6 bases). The ends were cut back, 0 bases at V and 6 bases at J, with 9 bases in the middle. This CDR3 comprises 15 residues. From germline, CDR1 is MGHRA and CDR2 YSYEKL. The CDR3 spells CASSQDQGFNSPLHF. CDR3 bases: TGCGCCAGCAGCCAAGATCAGGGGTTTAATTCACCCCTCCACTTT.

This clonotype was observed a few times. The chain has TRBV7-2 and TRBJ2-5; D uncertain. CDR1 and CDR2 (germline): SGHTA, FQGNSA. The V end was cut by 5 bases, the J end by 2 bases, with 12 bases between. The CDR3 extends over 14 amino acids. CDR3 in amino acids: CASSPSRIQETQYF. CDR3 DNA sequence: TGTGCCAGCAGCCCCAGCAGGATTCAAGAGACCCAGTACTTC.

The chain carries TRBV5-1 and TRBJ2-2, with TRBD1 matching over 9 bases. CDR1 is SGHRS and CDR2 is YFSETQ in the germline V gene. J was trimmed by 7 bases and V by 4 bases; bases with no gene match: 8. This CDR3 has 15 amino acids. This chain's CDR3 is CASSPGQGLVGELFF. The CDR3 nucleotides are TGCGCCAGCAGCCCGGGACAGGGCTTAGTCGGGGAGCTGTTTTTT.

This clonotype was counted only a few times. V usage is TRBV12-3 or TRBV12-4 and J usage is TRBJ2-7; D perhaps matches TRBD2 (6 bases). CDR3 length: 13 residues. V was trimmed by 2 bases and J by 8 bases, leaving 13 bases between them. In DNA, the CDR3 is TGTGCCAGCAGTTTATTCGGGGGATCGCAGCAGTACGTC. It yields the protein CASSLFGGSQQYV.

This clonotype was seen more than once but under ten times. The J gene is TRBJ2-7, the V gene TRBV7-3; D is perhaps TRBD2 (6 bases). Trimming cost V 2 bases and J 7 bases, with 12 bases left between them. The CDR3 runs to 13 residues. Germline values: CDR1 SGHTA, CDR2 FQGTGA. The CDR3 loop is CASSLAGRGEQYV. DNA for the CDR3: TGTGCCAGCAGCTTAGCAGGGCGGGGAGAGCAGTACGTC.

The sample holds a few counts of this clonotype. The V and J genes are TRBV4-3 and TRBJ1-5; TRBD1 agrees at 7 bases. Germline V gene sequence: CDR1 LGHNA, CDR2 YSLEER. Germline trimming cut 2 bases from V and 3 bases from J; bases unmatched to any gene: 4. The CDR3 runs 15 residues. CDR3 residues: CASSQSGTVNQPQHF. As DNA, the CDR3 is TGCGCCAGCAGCCAAAGCGGGACAGTCAATCAGCCCCAGCATTTT.

In this sample, this clonotype turned up a few times. The chain carries TRBV5-1 and TRBJ2-2; 11 bases align to TRBD2. The CDR3 is 15 residues long. V was clipped by 3 bases and J by 3 bases; unmatched bases: 1. Germline loops: CDR1 SGHRS, CDR2 YFSETQ. In DNA, the CDR3 is TGCGCCAGCAGCTCACTAGCGGGGGACACCGGGGAGCTGTTTTTT. Encoded protein: CASSSLAGDTGELFF.

As concerns this clonotype: Given the absence of the conserved phenylalanine or tryptophan at the CDR3 end, a read error is likely. The chain employs TRBV14 and TRBJ2-2; a possible D gene is TRBD2 (5 bases). V lost 0 bases and J lost 7, with 9 bases in between. CDR1 and CDR2 (germline): SGHDN, FVKESK. The CDR3 loop spans 14 amino acids. The CDR3, as DNA: TGTGCCAGCAGCCAAGAGTTCGGGATCGGGGAGCTGTTTCTT. Translating gives CASSQEFGIGELFL.

The chain joins TRBV20-1 to TRBJ2-5; D perhaps matches TRBD1 (5 bases). Germline CDR1 reads DFQATT; CDR2 reads SNEGSKA (reference sequence). V lost 3 bases and J lost 3, with 11 bases in between. The CDR3 runs 13 residues. CDR3 loop: CSASRDGKETQYF. The CDR3 DNA reads as TGCAGTGCTAGCAGGGATGGTAAAGAGACCCAGTACTTC.

This clonotype has a handful of counts. The rearrangement uses TRBV5-1 and TRBJ1-2, with D possibly TRBD1 on 5 matching bases. Germline V lookup: CDR1 SGHRS, CDR2 YFSETQ. Trimming left V 2 bases short and J 4 bases short, with 15 bases between. This CDR3 region has 15 residues. The CDR3 protein is CASSFGGEGSYGYTF. As DNA, the CDR3 is TGCGCCAGCAGCTTTGGGGGAGAAGGGAGCTATGGCTACACCTTC.

The J gene is TRBJ1-5, the V gene TRBV6-2 or TRBV6-3, with TRBD1 as a possible D gene (6 bases). This CDR3 region has 16 residues. Germline CDR1 reads MNHEY; CDR2 reads SVGEGT. Trimming shortened V by 6 bases and J by 3 bases, and 18 bases separated the two germline ends. The CDR3 DNA follows: TGTGCCAGCAGCGCCGACCCCGACAGGTTCAATCAGCCCCAGCATTTT. Its translation: CASSADPDRFNQPQHF.

The chain employs TRBV6-2 or TRBV6-3 and TRBJ2-6; the D gene is possibly TRBD1 (5 bases). Looked up from germline, CDR1 is MNHEY and CDR2 is SVGEGT. This CDR3 is 21 amino acids long. V lost 2 bases to trimming and J lost 6 bases, with 29 bases between them. The CDR3 region has the DNA TGTGCCAGCAGTTACAAGACAGCCCCTATTGGCATCACCTTAGAGGCCAACGTCCTGACTTTC. Amino acid sequence: CASSYKTAPIGITLEANVLTF.